This record looks at one T cell receptor beta chain sequence and its context. Antigen unknown. One end of the junction does not line up with germline, which may come from a read error. The TCR beta libraries were generated through quantitative 5'-RACE incorporating molecular barcodes. TCRdb passed the 5' RACE reads through MiXCR, listing each CDR3 protein once. The table shows 450,000 to 550,000 distinct CDR3 sequences, with about 5.2% occurring only once. This sample is drawn from a study of CD8 T cells in ankylosing spondylitis. Study conclusions and caveats: One TCR beta motif, made up of several highly homologous variants, appeared characteristic of ankylosing spondylitis blood. Matched synovial fluid from ankylosing spondylitis patients was reported to be enriched for disease-linked clones.

This CDR3 contains 13 residues. Germline loops: CDR1 MDHEN, CDR2 SYDVKM. The sequence was obtained from a male donor with ankylosing spondylitis. V gene TRBV28 combines with J gene TRBJ2-1; no clear D gene. Sequenced input: blood, either unsorted or a sorted T cell fraction (not recorded which). CDR3 region: CASSELPRLPDIF. CDR3 coding DNA: TGTGCCAGCAGCGAACTCCCTCGCCTACCCGATATCTTC.